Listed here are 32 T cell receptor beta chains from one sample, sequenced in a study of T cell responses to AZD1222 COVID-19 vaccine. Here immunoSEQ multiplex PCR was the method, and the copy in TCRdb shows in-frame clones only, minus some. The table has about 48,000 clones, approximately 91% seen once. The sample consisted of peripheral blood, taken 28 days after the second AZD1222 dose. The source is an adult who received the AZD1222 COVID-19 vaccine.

CDR3 amino acids: CASKDSNQPQHF. The DNA for the CDR3 is TGTGCCAGTAAGGATAGCAATCAGCCCCAGCATTTT. The chain joins TRBV19 to TRBJ1-5; D is unresolved. The germline V and J ends were trimmed by 7 bases and 0 bases, with 4 bases remaining between them. Looked up from germline, CDR1 is LNHDA and CDR2 is SQIVND (reference sequence). The CDR3 sequence is 12 residues long.

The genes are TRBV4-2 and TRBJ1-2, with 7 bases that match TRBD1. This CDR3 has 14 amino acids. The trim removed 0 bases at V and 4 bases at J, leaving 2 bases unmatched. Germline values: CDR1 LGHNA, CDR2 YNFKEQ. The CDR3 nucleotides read TGTGCCAGCAGCCAAGAACAGGGGACCTATGGCTACACCTTC. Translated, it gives CASSQEQGTYGYTF.

The CDR3 DNA reads TGTGCCAGCAGGAATGGTGGCCTCTCTGGAAACACCATATATTTT. Its protein product is CASRNGGLSGNTIYF. V gene TRBV6-5 combines with J gene TRBJ1-3, with no clear D. The CDR3 runs to 15 residues. In germline, CDR1 is MNHEY, CDR2 SVGAGI. V was shortened by 6 bases and J by 0 bases, with 12 bases between the two germline ends.

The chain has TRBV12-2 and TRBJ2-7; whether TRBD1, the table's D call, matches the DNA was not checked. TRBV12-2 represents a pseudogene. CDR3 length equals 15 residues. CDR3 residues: CASRWASDSSYEQYF. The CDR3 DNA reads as TGTGCAAGTCGCTGGGCCTCCGACAGCTCCTACGAGCAGTACTTC.

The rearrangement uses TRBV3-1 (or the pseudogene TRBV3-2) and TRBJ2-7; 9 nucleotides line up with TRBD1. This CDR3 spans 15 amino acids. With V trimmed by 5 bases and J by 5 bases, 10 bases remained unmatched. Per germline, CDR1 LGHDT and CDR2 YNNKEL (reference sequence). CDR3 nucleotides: TGTGCCAGCAGCTCAACGTGGGACAGGGACAACGAGCAGTACTTC. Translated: CASSSTWDRDNEQYF.

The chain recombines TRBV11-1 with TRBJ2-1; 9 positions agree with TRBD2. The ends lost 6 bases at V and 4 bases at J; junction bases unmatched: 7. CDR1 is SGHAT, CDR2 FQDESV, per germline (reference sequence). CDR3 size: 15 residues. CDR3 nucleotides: TGTGCCAGCAGTTCTAGCGGGATTTTATACAATGAGCAGTTCTTC. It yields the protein CASSSSGILYNEQFF.

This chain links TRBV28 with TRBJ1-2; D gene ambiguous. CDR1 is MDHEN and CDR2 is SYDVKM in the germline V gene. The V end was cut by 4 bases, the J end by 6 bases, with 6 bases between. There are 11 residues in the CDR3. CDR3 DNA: TGTGCCAGCAGTTCCGATCATGGCTACACCTTC. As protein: CASSSDHGYTF.

The CDR3 DNA reads TGTGCCAGCAGCGGGGAGACCAATCAGCCCCAGCATTTT. Amino acid sequence: CASSGETNQPQHF. The chain has TRBV2 and TRBJ1-5; D uncertain. V was clipped by 6 bases and J by 3 bases, with 9 bases between them. There are 13 residues in the CDR3. Germline lookup yields CDR1 SNHLY and CDR2 FYNNEI. Drawing the rest from reference TRBV2 and TRBJ1-5, the complete variable domain is EPEVTQTPSHQVTQMGQEVILRCVPISNHLYFYWYRQILGQKVEFLVSFYNNEISEKSEIFDDQFSVERPDGSNFTLKIRSTKLEDSAMYFCASSGETNQPQHFGDGTRLSIL.

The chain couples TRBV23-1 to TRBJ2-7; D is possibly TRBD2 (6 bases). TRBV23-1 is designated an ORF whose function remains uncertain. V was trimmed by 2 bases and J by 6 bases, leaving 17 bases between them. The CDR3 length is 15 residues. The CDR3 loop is CASSQPNGGPLEQYF. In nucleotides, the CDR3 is TGCGCCAGCAGTCAACCGAACGGGGGTCCCCTCGAGCAGTACTTC.

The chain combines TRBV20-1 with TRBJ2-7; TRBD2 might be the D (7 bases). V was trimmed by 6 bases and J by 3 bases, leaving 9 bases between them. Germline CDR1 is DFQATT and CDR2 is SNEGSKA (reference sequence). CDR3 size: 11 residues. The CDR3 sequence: CSAGGVYEQYF. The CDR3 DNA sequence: TGCAGTGCAGGGGGGGTCTACGAGCAGTACTTC.

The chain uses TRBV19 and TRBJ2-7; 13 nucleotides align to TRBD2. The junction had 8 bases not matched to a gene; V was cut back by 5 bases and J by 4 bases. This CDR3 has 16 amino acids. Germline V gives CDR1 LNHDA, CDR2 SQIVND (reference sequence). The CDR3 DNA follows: TGTGCCAGTAGTCCAGGACTAGCGGGAGTAGGGTACGAGCAGTACTTC. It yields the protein CASSPGLAGVGYEQYF.

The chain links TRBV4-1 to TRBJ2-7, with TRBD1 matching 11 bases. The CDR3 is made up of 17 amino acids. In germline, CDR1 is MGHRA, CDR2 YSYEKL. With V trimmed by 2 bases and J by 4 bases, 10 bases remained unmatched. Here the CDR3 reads CASSQLGRTGGLYEQYF. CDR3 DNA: TGCGCCAGCAGCCAACTAGGGCGGACAGGGGGCTTGTACGAGCAGTACTTC.

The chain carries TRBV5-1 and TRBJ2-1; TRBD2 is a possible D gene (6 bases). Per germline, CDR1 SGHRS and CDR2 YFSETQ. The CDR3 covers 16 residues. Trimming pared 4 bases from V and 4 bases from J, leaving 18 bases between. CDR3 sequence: CASSPLAEEIYNEQFF. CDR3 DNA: TGCGCCAGCAGCCCCTTAGCGGAGGAGATATACAATGAGCAGTTCTTC.

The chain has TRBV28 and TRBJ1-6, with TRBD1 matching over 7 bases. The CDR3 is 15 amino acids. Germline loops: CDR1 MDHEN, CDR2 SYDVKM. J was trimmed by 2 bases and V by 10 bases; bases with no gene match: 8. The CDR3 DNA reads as TGTGCCACCTCAGACGACAGGGCCTATAATTCACCCCTCCACTTT. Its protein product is CATSDDRAYNSPLHF.

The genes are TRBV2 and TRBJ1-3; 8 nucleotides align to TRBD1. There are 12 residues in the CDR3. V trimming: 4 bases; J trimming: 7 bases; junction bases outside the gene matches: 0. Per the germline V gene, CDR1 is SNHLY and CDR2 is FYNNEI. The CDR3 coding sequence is TGTGCCAGCAGTGGACAGGGGAACACCATATATTTT. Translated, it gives CASSGQGNTIYF.

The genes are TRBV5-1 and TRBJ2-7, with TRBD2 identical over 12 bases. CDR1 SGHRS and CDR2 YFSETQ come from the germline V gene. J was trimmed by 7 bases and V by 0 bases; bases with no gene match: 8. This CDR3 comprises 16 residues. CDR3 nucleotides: TGCGCCAGCAGCTTGGTGGGTACGACTAGCGGGGGAGAGCAGTACTTC. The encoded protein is CASSLVGTTSGGEQYF.

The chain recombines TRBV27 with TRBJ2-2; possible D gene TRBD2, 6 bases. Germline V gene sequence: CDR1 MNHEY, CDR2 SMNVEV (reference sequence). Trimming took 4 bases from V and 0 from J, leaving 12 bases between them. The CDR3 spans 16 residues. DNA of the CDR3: TGTGCCAGCAGTTCCTCGGGACTTCCGAACACCGGGGAGCTGTTTTTT. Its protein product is CASSSSGLPNTGELFF.

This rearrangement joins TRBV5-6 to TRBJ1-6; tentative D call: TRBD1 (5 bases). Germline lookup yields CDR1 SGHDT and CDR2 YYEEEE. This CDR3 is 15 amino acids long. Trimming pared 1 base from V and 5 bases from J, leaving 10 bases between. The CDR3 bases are TGTGCCAGCAGCTTGCTGCAGGGCAATAATTCACCCCTCCACTTT. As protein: CASSLLQGNNSPLHF.

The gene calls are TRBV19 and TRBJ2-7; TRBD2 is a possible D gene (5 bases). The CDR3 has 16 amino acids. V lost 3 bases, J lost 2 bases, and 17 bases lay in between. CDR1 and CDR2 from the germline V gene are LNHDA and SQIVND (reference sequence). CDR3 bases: TGTGCCAGTAGTATTAGGTCGGGGTCCCAGACCTACGAGCAGTACTTC. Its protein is CASSIRSGSQTYEQYF.

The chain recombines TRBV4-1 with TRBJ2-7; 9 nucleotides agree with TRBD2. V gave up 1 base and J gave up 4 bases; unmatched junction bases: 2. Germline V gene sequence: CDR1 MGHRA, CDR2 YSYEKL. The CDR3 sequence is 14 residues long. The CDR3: CASSQGAGGYEQYF. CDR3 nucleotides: TGCGCCAGCAGCCAAGGAGCGGGAGGTTACGAGCAGTACTTC.

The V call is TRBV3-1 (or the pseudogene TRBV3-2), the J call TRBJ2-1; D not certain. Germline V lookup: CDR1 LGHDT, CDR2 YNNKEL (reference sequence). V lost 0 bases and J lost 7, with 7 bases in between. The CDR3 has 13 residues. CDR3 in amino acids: CASSQDAWNEQFF. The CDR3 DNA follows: TGTGCCAGCAGCCAAGACGCTTGGAATGAGCAGTTCTTC.

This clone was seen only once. The CDR3 loop reads CASSQVRRGGPYEQYF. The CDR3 nucleotides read TGTGCCAGCAGCCAAGTTAGGCGGGGGGGACCTTACGAGCAGTACTTC. J is TRBJ2-7 and V is TRBV3-1 (or the pseudogene TRBV3-2), with 9 bases lining up with TRBD2. Trimming at V came to 1 base and at J to 4 bases, leaving 8 bases not matched to a gene. The CDR3 is 16 amino acids. Germline CDR1 is LGHDT and CDR2 is YNNKEL (reference sequence).

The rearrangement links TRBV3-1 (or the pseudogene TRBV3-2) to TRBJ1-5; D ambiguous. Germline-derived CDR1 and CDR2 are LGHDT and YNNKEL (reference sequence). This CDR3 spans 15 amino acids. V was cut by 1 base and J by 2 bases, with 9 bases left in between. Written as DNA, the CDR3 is TGTGCCAGCAGCCAAGGGGCTGGGGGCAATCAGCCCCAGCATTTT. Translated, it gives CASSQGAGGNQPQHF.

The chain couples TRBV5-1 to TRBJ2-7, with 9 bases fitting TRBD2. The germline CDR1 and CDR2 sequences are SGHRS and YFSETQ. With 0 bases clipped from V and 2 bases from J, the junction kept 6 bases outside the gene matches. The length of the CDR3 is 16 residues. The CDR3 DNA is TGCGCCAGCAGCTTGGCCAGCGGGGGGTACACCTACGAGCAGTACTTC. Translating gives CASSLASGGYTYEQYF.

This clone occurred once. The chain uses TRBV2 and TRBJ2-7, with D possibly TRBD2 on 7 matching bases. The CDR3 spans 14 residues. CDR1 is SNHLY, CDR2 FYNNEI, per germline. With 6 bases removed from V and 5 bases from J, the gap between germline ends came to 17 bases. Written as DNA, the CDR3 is TGTGCCAGCAGAACCCCCGGGGGGCTCGACGAGCAGTACTTC. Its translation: CASRTPGGLDEQYF.

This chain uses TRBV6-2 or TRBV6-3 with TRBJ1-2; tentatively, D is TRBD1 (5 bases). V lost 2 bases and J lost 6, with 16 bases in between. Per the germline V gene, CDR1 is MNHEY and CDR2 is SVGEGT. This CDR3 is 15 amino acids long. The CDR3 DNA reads TGTGCCAGCAGTTACCTGGGCAGGGACGGGAATGGCTACACCTTC. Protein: CASSYLGRDGNGYTF.

The CDR3 DNA reads TGTGCCAGCAGCTTGGCCGCGAGGACGGATGAAGCTTTCTTT. It specifies CASSLAARTDEAFF. The rearrangement uses TRBV5-4 and TRBJ1-1; D uncertain. The germline V and J ends were trimmed by 0 bases and 7 bases, with 13 bases remaining between them. This CDR3 spans 14 amino acids. Germline V lookup: CDR1 SGHNT, CDR2 YYREEE (reference sequence).

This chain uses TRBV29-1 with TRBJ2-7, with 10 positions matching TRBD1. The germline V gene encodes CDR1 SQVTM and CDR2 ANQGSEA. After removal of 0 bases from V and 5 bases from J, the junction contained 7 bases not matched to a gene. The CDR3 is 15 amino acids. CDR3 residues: CSVEDPGTGDNEQYF. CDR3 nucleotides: TGCAGCGTTGAAGACCCCGGGACAGGGGACAACGAGCAGTACTTC.

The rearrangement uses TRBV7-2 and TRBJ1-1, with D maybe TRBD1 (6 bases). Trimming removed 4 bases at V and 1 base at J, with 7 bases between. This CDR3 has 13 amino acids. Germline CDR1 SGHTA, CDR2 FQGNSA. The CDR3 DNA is TGTGCCAGCAGCTCGGGACAGAACACTGAAGCTTTCTTT. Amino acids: CASSSGQNTEAFF.

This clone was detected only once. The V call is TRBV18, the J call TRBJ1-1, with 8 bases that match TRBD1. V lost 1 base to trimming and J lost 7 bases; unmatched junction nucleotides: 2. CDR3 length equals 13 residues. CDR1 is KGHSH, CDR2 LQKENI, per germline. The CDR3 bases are TGTGCCAGCTCACCACTGACAGGGGATGAAGCTTTCTTT. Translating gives CASSPLTGDEAFF.

Written as DNA, the CDR3 is TGTGCCAGAAGCCTGGGGACGGAGTTAACACCCGGCTGCACTGAAGCTTTCTTT. Encoded protein: CARSLGTELTPGCTEAFF. The chain is built from TRBV5-3 and TRBJ1-1; weak D call: TRBD1 (5 bases). TRBV5-3 is filed as an ORF, its function uncertain. CDR3 length: 18 amino acids. Between the trimmed V and J ends, which lost 4 bases and 4 bases, there was a span of 26 bases.

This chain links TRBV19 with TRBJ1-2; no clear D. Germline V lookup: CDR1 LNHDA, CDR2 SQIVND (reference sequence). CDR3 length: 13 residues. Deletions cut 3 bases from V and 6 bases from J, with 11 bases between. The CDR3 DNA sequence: TGTGCCAGTAGTATCGGGGAAATTAATGGCTACACCTTC. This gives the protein CASSIGEINGYTF.